Below are 3 T cell receptor beta chains sequenced from a single sample in a study of blood T cell repertoires in COVID-19. The data were produced by immunoSEQ multiplex PCR, yet TCRdb's version contains in-frame clones alone and is incomplete. The sample lists hundreds of thousands of clones, approximately 91% seen once, with 7.8% in the top ten. The source material was peripheral blood. The receptors shown here come from a woman between 50 and 59 years old with COVID-19, enrolled during active disease.

The genes are TRBV12-5 and TRBJ2-2; 9 positions match TRBD2. The germline gives CDR1 LGHNT, CDR2 FRNRAP. The length of the CDR3 is 16 residues. The junction had 4 bases not matched to a gene; V was cut back by 3 bases and J by 2 bases. The CDR3 bases are TGTGCTAGTGGTTTCAGAGCGGGGGGTAACACCGGGGAGCTGTTTTTT. As protein: CASGFRAGGNTGELFF.

This sequence joins TRBV2 and TRBJ2-3, with D possibly matching TRBD1 (6 bases). Looked up from germline, CDR1 is SNHLY and CDR2 is FYNNEI. Trimming took 6 bases from V and 2 from J, leaving 9 bases between them. This CDR3 has 13 amino acids. The CDR3: CASRTGSTDTQYF. The CDR3 coding sequence is TGTGCCAGCAGGACAGGTTCCACAGATACGCAGTATTTT.

The gene calls are TRBV2 and TRBJ1-3; 8 nucleotides agree with TRBD1. CDR1 SNHLY and CDR2 FYNNEI come from the germline V gene. This CDR3 is built from 14 residues. Trimming took 10 bases from V and 0 from J; bases not matched to a gene: 5. The CDR3 spells CATRTGSSGNTIYF. CDR3 DNA sequence: TGTGCCACCCGGACAGGGAGCTCTGGAAACACCATATATTTT.